This record looks at one T cell receptor (beta chain) sequence and its context. The sample originates from a study of T cell changes during pregnancy in multiple sclerosis. Repertoires were generated with immunoSEQ multiplex PCR, while TCRdb's copy carries only in-frame clones and drops some. In the table there are 40,000 to 55,000 clones, about 89% of which are singletons. The receptor was derived from a female donor with multiple sclerosis, enrolled in a pregnancy study. The starting material was CD4+ T cells from peripheral blood mononuclear cells, obtained in the first trimester of pregnancy.

The CDR3 is CASNDRGRVEETQYF. For the CDR3, the DNA is TGTGCCAGCAACGACAGGGGGCGAGTCGAAGAGACCCAGTACTTC. The chain combines TRBV7-2 with TRBJ2-5; 10 bases are a match to TRBD1. V shed 7 bases and J 3 bases; nucleotides not matched to a gene: 8. The CDR3 loop spans 15 amino acids. Germline assignment: CDR1 SGHTA and CDR2 FQGNSA.